Shown below are 24 T cell receptor beta chains from a single sample sequenced in a study of response to subunit inactivated influenza vaccine. TCRdb redid the calling of the RT-PCR reads with MiXCR, one entry per CDR3 protein. The sample includes 530,000 or so distinct CDR3 sequences, around 25% of them seen just once. The input for sequencing was CD4+ T cells sorted from PBMCs, taken 4 to 6 days after vaccination. The origin of the receptors is a man over 45 who received an inactivated influenza vaccine.

The chain carries TRBV20-1 and TRBJ2-3, with 9 bases lining up with TRBD1. CDR1 is DFQATT, CDR2 SNEGSKA, per germline (reference sequence). The CDR3 contains 16 residues. V gave up 1 base and J gave up 0 bases; unmatched junction bases: 5. This CDR3 reads CSARGTGAKSTDTQYF. In DNA, the CDR3 is TGCAGTGCTAGAGGGACAGGGGCGAAAAGCACAGATACGCAGTATTTT.

This clonotype appeared a few times. The chain is built from TRBV12-3 or TRBV12-4 and TRBJ2-2, with TRBD1 matching 9 bases. CDR3 length: 14 residues. Trimming cost V 5 bases and J 12 bases; bases outside gene matches: 10. DNA for the CDR3: TGTGCCAGCAGTGCCCGGGACAGGGAAAAGAAGCTGTTTTTT. It translates to CASSARDREKKLFF.

The CDR3 DNA reads as TGTGCCAGCAGCAAAACAGGGGTGAGAGATACGCAGTATTTT. Residues: CASSKTGVRDTQYF. This chain links TRBV7-2 with TRBJ2-3; 7 bases are a match to TRBD1. V was clipped by 5 bases and J by 5 bases; unmatched bases: 7. The CDR3 length is 14 residues. Germline CDR1 SGHTA, CDR2 FQGNSA.

V and J are TRBV7-2 and TRBJ2-6; no definite D call. The CDR3 covers 14 residues. V was trimmed by 8 bases and J by 1 base, leaving 9 bases between them. Germline V gene data show CDR1 as SGHTA and CDR2 as FQGNSA. This CDR3 reads CASQEWSGANVLTF. Written as DNA, the CDR3 is TGTGCCAGCCAGGAGTGGTCTGGGGCCAACGTCCTGACTTTC.

This clonotype showed up just a few times. The chain uses TRBV6-2 or TRBV6-3 and TRBJ2-7; TRBD1 agrees at 8 bases. This CDR3 is built from 19 residues. Germline V lookup: CDR1 MNHEY, CDR2 SVGEGT. V trimming: 4 bases; J trimming: 1 base; junction bases outside the gene matches: 18. CDR3 in amino acids: CASSFDANRQGRLSYEQYF. The CDR3 DNA reads as TGTGCCAGCAGTTTCGATGCTAACCGACAGGGGCGACTTTCCTACGAGCAGTACTTC.

In its sample, this clonotype was seen a few times. This rearrangement joins TRBV20-1 to TRBJ2-3, with a tentative D call TRBD2 (7 bases). CDR1 is DFQATT, CDR2 SNEGSKA, per germline (reference sequence). V lost 5 bases to trimming and J lost 6 bases, with 15 bases between them. The CDR3 has 13 residues. This CDR3 reads CSAEGGGPDTQYF. The CDR3 DNA is TGCAGTGCTGAGGGGGGAGGGCCGGATACGCAGTATTTT.

The V call is TRBV5-4, the J call TRBJ1-2; 7 bases match TRBD1. The CDR3 length is 16 residues. The ends lost 3 bases at V and 4 bases at J; junction bases unmatched: 12. CDR1 is SGHNT, CDR2 YYREEE, per germline (reference sequence). The CDR3 reads CASSSYTGQKSYGYTF. CDR3 nucleotide sequence: TGTGCCAGCAGCTCGTATACGGGACAGAAGAGCTATGGCTACACCTTC. Full variable domain (rest looked up from reference TRBV5-4 and TRBJ1-2): ETGVTQSPTHLIKTRGQQVTLRCSSQSGHNTVSWYQQALGQGPQFIFQYYREEENGRGNFPPRFSGLQFPNYSSELNVNALELDDSALYLCASSSYTGQKSYGYTFGSGTRLTVV.

In this sample, this clonotype turned up a few times. CDR3 loop: CASTSGTGGKNYGYTF. In nucleotides, the CDR3 is TGTGCCAGCACGTCCGGGACAGGGGGTAAAAACTATGGCTACACCTTC. The rearrangement joins TRBV9 to TRBJ1-2; 11 positions agree with TRBD1. Germline V lookup: CDR1 SGDLS, CDR2 YYNGEE. J lost 2 bases, V lost 6 bases, and 9 bases had no gene match. There are 16 residues in the CDR3.

This clonotype was recorded a few times. The rearrangement joins TRBV15 to TRBJ2-1; D is undetermined. The CDR3 has 16 amino acids. V lost 0 bases to trimming and J lost 4 bases, with 13 bases between them. The germline gives CDR1 LNHNV, CDR2 YYDKDF (reference sequence). The CDR3, as DNA: TGTGCCACCAGCAGAGATTACGGCAATCCGTACAATGAGCAGTTCTTC. It translates to CATSRDYGNPYNEQFF.

This clonotype came up a few times. V gene TRBV10-3 combines with J gene TRBJ2-7, with no clear D. The V and J ends lost 3 bases and 3 bases respectively, with 6 bases between them. CDR3 size: 12 residues. Germline CDR1 ENHRY, CDR2 SYGVKD. The CDR3 nucleotides read TGTGCCATCAGTGAAGGGCGCTACGAGCAGTACTTC. It is translated as CAISEGRYEQYF.

This clonotype occurred a few times. The rearrangement links TRBV5-1 to TRBJ2-2, with 8 bases that match TRBD1. Germline trimming cut 4 bases from V and 8 bases from J; bases unmatched to any gene: 7. CDR1 and CDR2 from the germline V gene are SGHRS and YFSETQ. The length of the CDR3 is 14 residues. The CDR3 here is CASSLGQGGGELFF. The CDR3 DNA reads as TGCGCCAGCAGCCTCGGACAGGGCGGAGGGGAGCTGTTTTTT.

The V gene is TRBV5-4, the J gene TRBJ2-3; 7 positions match TRBD2. This CDR3 is 17 amino acids long. V was clipped by 5 bases and J by 7 bases; unmatched bases: 19. Germline loops: CDR1 SGHNT, CDR2 YYREEE (reference sequence). The CDR3 sequence is CASRGDPAGYERNTQYF. The CDR3 DNA reads as TGTGCCAGCAGGGGGGATCCAGCGGGGTACGAGAGGAATACGCAGTATTTT.

This clonotype occurred a few times. The CDR3 DNA sequence: TGTGCCAGCAGCTTACAAGGGGACGTGAATGAAAAACTGTTTTTT. Its translation: CASSLQGDVNEKLFF. The V and J genes are TRBV5-5 and TRBJ1-4, with a weak D call TRBD1 (5 bases). The CDR3 has 15 residues. From germline, CDR1 is SGHKS and CDR2 YYEKEE (reference sequence). V was clipped by 2 bases and J by 5 bases, with 13 bases between them.

This clonotype was picked up many times. The chain combines TRBV12-3 or TRBV12-4 with TRBJ2-7, with 12 bases that match TRBD2. After removal of 7 bases from V and 6 bases from J, the junction contained 7 bases not matched to a gene. The CDR3 is 14 residues long. As DNA, the CDR3 is TGTGCCAGCATAACTAGCGGGAGGCTTGGCGAGCAGTACTTC. It is translated as CASITSGRLGEQYF.

This clonotype was seen only a few times. The chain couples TRBV24-1 to TRBJ1-2; maybe TRBD1 (5 bases). Between the trimmed V and J ends, which lost 6 bases and 6 bases, there was a span of 7 bases. This CDR3 is 11 amino acids long. Per germline, CDR1 KGHDR and CDR2 SFDVKD. The CDR3 DNA follows: TGTGCCACCAGTAGGGGAGATGGCTACACCTTC. Translation gives CATSRGDGYTF.

J is TRBJ1-1 and V is TRBV7-2; 9 bases align to TRBD1. CDR3 length: 12 residues. Germline CDR1 and CDR2: SGHTA and FQGNSA. J was trimmed by 7 bases and V by 5 bases; bases with no gene match: 2. CDR3 in DNA: TGTGCCAGCAGCCGACAGGGGGTTGAAGCTTTCTTT. Translating it yields CASSRQGVEAFF.

The CDR3 loop reads CASIPSGTIGTQYF. The CDR3 region has the DNA TGTGCCAGCATCCCAAGTGGGACAATCGGGACCCAGTACTTC. This sequence joins TRBV12-3 or TRBV12-4 and TRBJ2-5; a weak D match, TRBD1 (6 bases). The CDR3 runs 14 residues. Trimming left V 7 bases short and J 7 bases short, with 19 bases between.

The chain employs TRBV6-7 and TRBJ2-7; TRBD2 aligns across 9 bases. TRBV6-7 belongs to the ORF category, with a function that is uncertain. The CDR3 contains 15 residues. V shed 4 bases and J 2 bases; nucleotides not matched to a gene: 6. CDR3 coding DNA: TGTGCCAGCAGTTCTAGCGGGACCCAAGCCTACGAGCAGTACTTC. Residues: CASSSSGTQAYEQYF.

This clonotype was found a few times. The V gene is TRBV7-2, the J gene TRBJ1-3; D might be TRBD1 (5 bases). In germline, CDR1 is SGHTA, CDR2 FQGNSA. V lost 4 bases and J 2 bases, leaving 9 bases between the germline ends. This CDR3 is 14 amino acids long. The CDR3 loop reads CASSSGHPGNTIYF. CDR3 DNA sequence: TGTGCCAGCAGCTCTGGACATCCTGGAAACACCATATATTTT.

This clonotype was seen a few times. The chain links TRBV7-2 to TRBJ2-7; D unresolved. Germline lookup yields CDR1 SGHTA and CDR2 FQGNSA. V lost 4 bases and J 2 bases, leaving 12 bases between the germline ends. This CDR3 has 14 residues. In nucleotides, the CDR3 is TGTGCCAGCAGCTGGGCTGCCGCTGCCTACGAGCAGTACTTC. Its translation is CASSWAAAAYEQYF.

This rearrangement joins TRBV24-1 to TRBJ1-5; D unresolved. V lost 6 bases and J lost 5, with 7 bases in between. This CDR3 region has 12 residues. The germline V gene has CDR1 KGHDR and CDR2 SFDVKD. CDR3 DNA: TGTGCCACCAGTTTTGGGGATCAGCCCCAGCATTTT. As protein: CATSFGDQPQHF.

This clonotype showed up just a few times. This chain links TRBV20-1 with TRBJ2-5; tentative D call: TRBD1 (6 bases). Trimming pared 3 bases from V and 0 bases from J, leaving 8 bases between. Germline-derived CDR1 and CDR2 are DFQATT and SNEGSKA (reference sequence). The CDR3 extends over 13 amino acids. The CDR3: CSASGQYQETQYF. CDR3 sequence (DNA): TGCAGTGCTAGCGGACAGTACCAAGAGACCCAGTACTTC.

V and J are TRBV7-6 and TRBJ2-5; D is unresolved. From germline, CDR1 is SGHVS and CDR2 FNYEAQ. Trimming left V 0 bases short and J 5 bases short, with 10 bases between. The CDR3 contains 14 residues. CDR3 in DNA: TGTGCCAGCAGCTTAGCCACCGCCAGGGAGACCCAGTACTTC. Translated: CASSLATARETQYF. Complete variable domain (other parts from reference TRBV7-6 and TRBJ2-5): GAGVSQSPRYKVTKRGQDVALRCDPISGHVSLYWYRQALGQGPEFLTYFNYEAQQDKSGLPNDRFSAERPEGSISTLTIQRTEQRDSAMYRCASSLATARETQYFGPGTRLLVL.

This clonotype was seen a handful of times. CDR3 DNA sequence: TGTGCCAGCAGTTTGCGGGCCGGGACAGGAGTTACAGATACGCAGTATTTT. This gives the protein CASSLRAGTGVTDTQYF. The V gene is TRBV12-3 or TRBV12-4, the J gene TRBJ2-3, with TRBD1 matching 8 bases. The CDR3 length is 17 residues. Unmatched junction bases numbered 11, after V lost 3 bases and J lost 3 bases.